The 17 T cell receptor beta chains below were found in one sample sequenced in a study of T cells in tuberculosis. Data came from immunoSEQ multiplex PCR; TCRdb stores just in-frame clones and leaves some out. In the table there are some 31,000 clones, 90% to 95% of which are singletons. The time point was: new active TB diagnosis, blood taken before or within 7 days of starting treatment. The sample in question was PBMCs, obtained at tuberculosis diagnosis. All receptors come from an adult with tuberculosis.

The chain recombines TRBV10-2 with TRBJ2-2, with 7 bases aligning to TRBD1. The germline V gene has CDR1 WSHSY and CDR2 SAAADI. This CDR3 comprises 13 residues. Losses at the gene ends were 7 bases for V and 4 bases for J; bases not matched to a gene: 3. CDR3 sequence reads: CASKGASTGELFF. The CDR3 nucleotides are TGCGCCAGCAAGGGGGCGAGCACCGGGGAGCTGTTTTTT.

The sample holds one count of this clone. The rearrangement joins TRBV7-6 to TRBJ1-3; D is uncertain. Germline V CDR1 and CDR2: SGHVS, FNYEAQ. Deletions cut 5 bases from V and 8 bases from J, with 10 bases between. This CDR3 spans 12 amino acids. CDR3 in DNA: TGTGCCAGCAGCCCCCGGTCGGACACCATATATTTT. Translated: CASSPRSDTIYF.

This clone was detected a few times. The chain links TRBV12-5 to TRBJ1-5, with a tentative D call TRBD1 (6 bases). The V and J ends lost 5 bases and 2 bases respectively, with 13 bases between them. The length of the CDR3 is 15 residues. Per the germline V gene, CDR1 is LGHNT and CDR2 is FRNRAP. CDR3 bases: TGTGCTAGTGGTGCAGGGGAATGGGGCAATCAGCCCCAGCATTTT. It translates to CASGAGEWGNQPQHF. Full variable domain (missing parts from reference TRBV12-5 and TRBJ1-5): DARVTQTPRHKVTEMGQEVTMRCQPILGHNTVFWYRQTMMQGLELLAYFRNRAPLDDSGMPKDRFSAEMPDATLATLKIQPSEPRDSAVYFCASGAGEWGNQPQHFGDGTRLSIL.

V usage is TRBV2 and J usage is TRBJ1-2; D not certain. The CDR3 is 13 residues long. CDR1 and CDR2 from the germline V gene are SNHLY and FYNNEI. V was cut by 7 bases and J by 2 bases, with 11 bases left in between. The CDR3 DNA is TGTGCCAGCACCATCACGGGGAACTATGGCTACACCTTC. It yields the protein CASTITGNYGYTF.

The rearrangement links TRBV7-7 to TRBJ2-7; 12 bases line up with TRBD1. Germline V gives CDR1 SSHAT, CDR2 FNYEAQ (reference sequence). V gave up 4 bases and J gave up 5 bases; unmatched junction bases: 3. The CDR3 length is 14 residues. CDR3 nucleotide sequence: TGTGCCAGCAGCTCGGGACAGGGGGCCCACGAGCAGTACTTC. Translating it yields CASSSGQGAHEQYF. Full variable domain (remainder filled in from reference TRBV7-7 and TRBJ2-7): GAGVSQSPRYKVTKRGQDVTLRCDPISSHATLYWYQQALGQGPEFLTYFNYEAQPDKSGLPSDRFSAERPEGSISTLTIQRTEQRDSAMYRCASSSGQGAHEQYFGPGTRLTVT.

J is TRBJ2-4 and V is TRBV27; a possible D gene is TRBD1 (5 bases). CDR3 length equals 13 residues. Germline V lookup: CDR1 MNHEY, CDR2 SMNVEV (reference sequence). Between the trimmed V and J ends, which lost 5 bases and 6 bases, there was a span of 11 bases. The CDR3 bases are TGTGCCAGCAGTCTAGGAAGGGGAAACATTCAGTACTTC. Amino acids: CASSLGRGNIQYF.

Comment on this clone: The sample carries other DNA sequences with the same CDR3. The rearrangement joins TRBV7-3 to TRBJ2-3, with 9 bases identical to TRBD2. The CDR3 is 14 residues long. J lost 1 base, V lost 5 bases, and 1 base had no gene match. Germline values: CDR1 SGHTA, CDR2 FQGTGA. In nucleotides, the CDR3 is TGTGCCAGCAGCCCTAGCGGGGGCACAGATACGCAGTATTTT. Amino acid sequence: CASSPSGGTDTQYF. Complete variable domain (other parts from reference TRBV7-3 and TRBJ2-3): GAGVSQTPSNKVTEKGKYVELRCDPISGHTALYWYRQSLGQGPEFLIYFQGTGAADDSGLPNDRFFAVRPEGSVSTLKIQRTERGDSAVYLCASSPSGGTDTQYFGPGTRLTVL.

J is TRBJ2-1 and V is TRBV11-2; 11 nucleotides agree with TRBD2. In germline, CDR1 is SGHAT, CDR2 FQNNGV. J was trimmed by 14 bases and V by 0 bases; bases with no gene match: 6. The CDR3 is 14 residues long. CDR3: CASSLEFSGGAKFF. DNA of the CDR3: TGTGCCAGCAGCTTAGAGTTTAGCGGGGGGGCAAAGTTCTTC.

This clone was found once. V is TRBV2 and J is TRBJ1-4; possibly TRBD1 for D (5 bases). Trimming removed 7 bases from V and 4 bases from J, with 16 bases in between. This CDR3 has 15 amino acids. The germline V gene encodes CDR1 SNHLY and CDR2 FYNNEI. For the CDR3, the DNA is TGTGCCAGCACCGGGGGAGGGGCTCGTAATGAAAAACTGTTTTTT. Amino acids: CASTGGGARNEKLFF.

The chain carries TRBV7-9 and TRBJ2-1, with 7 nucleotides matching TRBD2. This CDR3 spans 13 amino acids. Trimming took 5 bases from V and 5 from J; bases not matched to a gene: 3. Per the germline V gene, CDR1 is SEHNR and CDR2 is FQNEAQ (reference sequence). In DNA, the CDR3 is TGTGCCAGCAGCGGGAGGGCCGACAATGAGCAGTTCTTC. Its translation: CASSGRADNEQFF.

V is TRBV25-1 and J is TRBJ2-7; D possibly corresponds to TRBD1 (6 bases). Germline values: CDR1 MGHDK, CDR2 SYGVNS. The CDR3 is 12 amino acids. V was shortened by 7 bases and J by 12 bases, with 19 bases between the two germline ends. CDR3 DNA: TGTGCCAGCAAGGACAGCCGAGGGTTTCGGTACTTC. This encodes CASKDSRGFRYF.

This chain uses TRBV19 with TRBJ2-4, with TRBD1 identical over 10 bases. The CDR3 length is 14 residues. Germline V gene lookup returns CDR1 LNHDA and CDR2 SQIVND (reference sequence). Unmatched junction bases numbered 7, after V lost 5 bases and J lost 9 bases. The CDR3 DNA is TGTGCCAGTAGTCCGGGACAGGGGATGGCCATTCAGTACTTC. Translated, it gives CASSPGQGMAIQYF.

CDR3 DNA sequence: TGTGCCAGCAGTCCCGGGACAGGGCACAGCGAGCAGTACTTC. Translation: CASSPGTGHSEQYF. The chain links TRBV28 to TRBJ2-7; 9 bases align to TRBD1. V dropped 5 bases and J dropped 6; count of bases not matched to a gene: 8. The CDR3 consists of 14 residues. The V gene's germline CDR1 is MDHEN and CDR2 SYDVKM. Supplemented by reference TRBV28 and TRBJ2-7, the full variable domain reads DVKVTQSSRYLVKRTGEKVFLECVQDMDHENMFWYRQDPGLGLRLIYFSYDVKMKEKGDIPEGYSVSREKKERFSLILESASTNQTSMYLCASSPGTGHSEQYFGPGTRLTVT.

V and J are TRBV7-8 and TRBJ2-7; D is ambiguous. Trimming shortened V by 0 bases and J by 4 bases, and 10 bases separated the two germline ends. Germline loops: CDR1 SGHVS, CDR2 FQNEAQ. The CDR3 contains 14 residues. The CDR3 coding sequence is TGTGCCAGCAGCTTAGCCCTCCCAGTGTACGAGCAGTACTTC. This encodes CASSLALPVYEQYF.

The gene calls are TRBV6-5 and TRBJ2-7; TRBD1 matches at 10 bases. V shed 2 bases, J shed 0 bases, and the junction held 1 base outside the gene matches. Germline V gene data show CDR1 as MNHEY and CDR2 as SVGAGI. The CDR3 is made up of 15 amino acids. CDR3 sequence reads: CASSYRDRGSYEQYF. For the CDR3, the DNA is TGTGCCAGCAGTTACAGGGACAGGGGCTCCTACGAGCAGTACTTC.

The chain uses TRBV30 and TRBJ1-4; TRBD1 matches at 9 bases. This CDR3 region has 14 residues. Losses at the gene ends were 3 bases for V and 7 bases for J; bases not matched to a gene: 6. Germline V gene lookup returns CDR1 GTSNPN and CDR2 SVGIG (reference sequence). The CDR3 region is CAWSLQGAGEKLFF. The CDR3 region has the DNA TGTGCCTGGAGCCTACAGGGGGCAGGTGAAAAACTGTTTTTT.

The chain employs TRBV5-6 and TRBJ2-7, with 9 nucleotides matching TRBD2. This CDR3 spans 15 amino acids. Germline V gives CDR1 SGHDT, CDR2 YYEEEE. V trimming: 5 bases; J trimming: 1 base; junction bases outside the gene matches: 7. The chain's CDR3 is CASRRRLAGSYEQYF. The DNA for the CDR3 is TGTGCCAGCAGACGGCGGCTAGCGGGATCCTACGAGCAGTACTTC.